These T cell receptor beta chains were read from a single sample in a study of T-cell reconstitution after alpha-beta-depleted transplantation in children. TCRdb reprocessed the PCR reads with MiXCR, giving one entry per CDR3 protein. The sample has almost 500,000 distinct CDR3 sequences; 9.5% to 15% are singletons. The input for sequencing was PBMCs from the stem cell graft donor, taken from the stem cell graft. Receptors originate from a human donor who donated a stem cell graft to a child with combined immunodeficiency. Each CDR3 is given with its conserved first and last residue. The D gene is left open where the match is weak. Rows may omit the clone size; those that give it use once, few, many or a size class.

NA,TRBV7-9,TRBD2,TRBJ2-1,CASSLVSSGSGNEQFF,TGTGCCAGCAGCTTAGTGAGTAGCGGGAGTGGAAATGAGCAGTTCTTC
many,TRBV20-1,NA,TRBJ2-7,CSARDPYEQYF,TGCAGTGCCCGAGACCCCTACGAGCAGTACTTC
few,TRBV30,NA,TRBJ2-5,CAGGRGTAMGTQYF,TGTGCCGGGGGGCGGGGGACAGCGATGGGGACCCAGTACTTC
few,TRBV5-1,TRBD2,TRBJ2-1,CASSLDRGGNQGNEQFF,TGCGCCAGCAGCTTGGATCGGGGGGGCAATCAGGGGAATGAGCAGTTCTTC
many,TRBV12-3/TRBV12-4,TRBD1,TRBJ1-6,CASSPRTGGNSPLHF,TGTGCCAGCAGCCCTCGGACAGGCGGTAATTCACCCCTCCACTTT
NA,TRBV30,NA,TRBJ1-5,CAWAQGLRQPQHF,TGTGCCTGGGCACAGGGTCTTCGGCAGCCCCAGCATTTT
NA,TRBV12-3/TRBV12-4,TRBD2,TRBJ2-7,CASSFYLAGYEQYF,TGTGCCAGCAGTTTTTATCTAGCGGGATACGAGCAGTACTTC
NA,TRBV30,NA,TRBJ2-7,CAWSQTTGYPLYSYEQYF,TGTGCCTGGAGTCAAACGACAGGTTATCCCTTATACTCCTACGAGCAGTACTTC
few,TRBV20-1,NA,TRBJ1-1,CSARSRAGQILTEAFF,TGCAGTGCTAGATCAAGGGCCGGGCAGATCTTAACTGAAGCTTTCTTT
NA,TRBV20-1,TRBD2,TRBJ2-7,CSARDRDSGRVYEQYF,TGCAGTGCTAGAGATCGAGATAGCGGGAGGGTCTACGAGCAGTACTTC
NA,TRBV19,TRBD1,TRBJ2-3,CASATGGSATDTQYF,TGTGCCAGTGCAACAGGGGGCTCGGCCACAGATACGCAGTATTTT
NA,TRBV2,NA,TRBJ2-2,CASSLTWANGELFF,TGTGCCAGCAGTCTTACGTGGGCTAATGGGGAGCTGTTTTTT
NA,TRBV29-1,TRBD1,TRBJ2-5,CSVDAGQGIETQYF,TGCAGCGTTGACGCGGGACAGGGGATAGAGACCCAGTACTTC
many,TRBV5-1,TRBD1,TRBJ2-2,CASSLLGQATGELFF,TGCGCCAGCAGCTTGTTGGGACAGGCAACCGGGGAGCTGTTTTTT
many,TRBV9,TRBD1,TRBJ2-3,CASSEMPTTGPYTDTQYF,TGTGCCAGCAGCGAAATGCCAACGACAGGGCCGTACACAGATACGCAGTATTTT
NA,TRBV18,TRBD2,TRBJ2-7,CASSPGTSDYEQYF,TGTGCCAGCTCACCTGGGACTAGCGACTACGAGCAGTACTTC
many,TRBV10-3,TRBD1,TRBJ2-7,CAISPGQLGSYEQYF,TGTGCCATCAGTCCGGGACAGCTAGGCTCCTACGAGCAGTACTTC
few,TRBV20-1,TRBD2,TRBJ2-5,CSAPRGARGETQYF,TGCAGTGCCCCGCGGGGGGCACGTGGAGAGACCCAGTACTTC
many,TRBV29-1,NA,TRBJ2-7,CSVARDTSYEQYF,TGCAGCGTTGCCAGGGACACCTCCTACGAGCAGTACTTC
few,TRBV12-3/TRBV12-4,NA,TRBJ1-1,CASSQSGTVGTEAFF,TGTGCCAGCAGTCAGTCCGGGACGGTAGGAACTGAAGCTTTCTTT
NA,TRBV20-1,TRBD1,TRBJ1-3,CSARESRDRVRGNTIYF,TGCAGTGCTAGAGAGTCCCGGGACAGGGTACGGGGAAACACCATATATTTT